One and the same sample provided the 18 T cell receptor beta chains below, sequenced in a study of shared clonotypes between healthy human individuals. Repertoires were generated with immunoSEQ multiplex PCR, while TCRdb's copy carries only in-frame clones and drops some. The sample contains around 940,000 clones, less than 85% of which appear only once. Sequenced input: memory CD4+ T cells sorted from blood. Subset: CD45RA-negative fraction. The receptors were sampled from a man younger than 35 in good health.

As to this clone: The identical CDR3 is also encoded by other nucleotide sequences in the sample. The CDR3 sequence: CASSLRAGGTYEQYF. The CDR3 DNA sequence: TGTGCCAGCAGTTTACGGGCAGGTGGGACCTACGAGCAGTACTTC. The rearrangement joins TRBV28 to TRBJ2-7; no firm D call. Germline CDR1 MDHEN, CDR2 SYDVKM. The length of the CDR3 is 15 residues. The V and J ends lost 2 bases and 2 bases respectively, with 13 bases between them. The full variable domain, its missing parts supplied by reference TRBV28 and TRBJ2-7, is DVKVTQSSRYLVKRTGEKVFLECVQDMDHENMFWYRQDPGLGLRLIYFSYDVKMKEKGDIPEGYSVSREKKERFSLILESASTNQTSMYLCASSLRAGGTYEQYFGPGTRLTVT.

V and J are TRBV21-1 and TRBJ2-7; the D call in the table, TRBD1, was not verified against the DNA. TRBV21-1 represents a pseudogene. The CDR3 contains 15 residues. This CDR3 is CASSKIWGPSYEQYF. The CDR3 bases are TGTGCCAGCAGCAAAATTTGGGGGCCATCCTACGAGCAGTACTTC.

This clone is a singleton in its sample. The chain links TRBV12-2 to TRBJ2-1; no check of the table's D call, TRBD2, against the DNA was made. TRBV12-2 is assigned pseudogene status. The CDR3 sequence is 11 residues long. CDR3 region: CAARWAGEQFF. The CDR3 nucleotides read TGTGCTGCAAGATGGGCGGGTGAGCAGTTCTTC.

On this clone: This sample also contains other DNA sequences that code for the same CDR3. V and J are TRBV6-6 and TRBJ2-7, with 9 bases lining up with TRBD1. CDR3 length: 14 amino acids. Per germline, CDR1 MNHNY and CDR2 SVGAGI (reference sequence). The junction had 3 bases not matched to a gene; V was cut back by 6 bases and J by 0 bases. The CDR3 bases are TGTGCCAGCAGGGACAGGGGCAGCTCCTACGAGCAGTACTTC. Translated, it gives CASRDRGSSYEQYF.

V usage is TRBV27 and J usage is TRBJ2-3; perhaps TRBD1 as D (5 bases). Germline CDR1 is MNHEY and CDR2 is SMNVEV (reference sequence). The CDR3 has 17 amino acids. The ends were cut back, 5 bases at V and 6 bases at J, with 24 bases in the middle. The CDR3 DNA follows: TGTGCCAGCAGTCCACTCCCCCCTGTGCTACACAGGGATACGCAGTATTTT. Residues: CASSPLPPVLHRDTQYF.

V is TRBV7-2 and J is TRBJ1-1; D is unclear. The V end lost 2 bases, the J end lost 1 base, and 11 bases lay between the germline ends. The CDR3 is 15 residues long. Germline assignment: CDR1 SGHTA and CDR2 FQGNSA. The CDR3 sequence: CASSLQEAGNTEAFF. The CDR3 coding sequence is TGTGCCAGCAGCTTACAGGAAGCGGGGAACACTGAAGCTTTCTTT.

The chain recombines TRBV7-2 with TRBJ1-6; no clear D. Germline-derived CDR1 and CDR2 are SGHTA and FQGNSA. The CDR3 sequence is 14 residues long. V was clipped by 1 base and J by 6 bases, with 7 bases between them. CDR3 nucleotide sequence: TGTGCCAGCAGCTTAGTTACAGCTAATTCACCCCTCCACTTT. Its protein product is CASSLVTANSPLHF.

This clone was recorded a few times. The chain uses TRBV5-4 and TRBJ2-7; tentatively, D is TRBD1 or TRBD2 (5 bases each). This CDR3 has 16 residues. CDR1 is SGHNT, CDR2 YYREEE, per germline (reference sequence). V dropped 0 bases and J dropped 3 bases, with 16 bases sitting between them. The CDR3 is CASSLEVGRGDYEQYF. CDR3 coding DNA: TGTGCCAGCAGCTTGGAGGTCGGAAGAGGGGACTACGAGCAGTACTTC.

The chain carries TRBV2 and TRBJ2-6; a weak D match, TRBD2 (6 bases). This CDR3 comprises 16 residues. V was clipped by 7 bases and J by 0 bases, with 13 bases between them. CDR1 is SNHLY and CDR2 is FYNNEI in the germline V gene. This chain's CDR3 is CASTQEGTSGANVLTF. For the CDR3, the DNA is TGTGCCAGCACCCAGGAGGGGACCTCTGGGGCCAACGTCCTGACTTTC.

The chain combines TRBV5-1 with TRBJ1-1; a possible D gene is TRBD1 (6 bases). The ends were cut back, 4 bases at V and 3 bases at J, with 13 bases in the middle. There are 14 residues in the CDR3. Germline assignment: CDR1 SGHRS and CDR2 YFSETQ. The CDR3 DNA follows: TGCGCCAGCAGCCCGCAGGGGTCGGACACTGAAGCTTTCTTT. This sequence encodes CASSPQGSDTEAFF. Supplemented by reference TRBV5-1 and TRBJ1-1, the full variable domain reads KAGVTQTPRYLIKTRGQQVTLSCSPISGHRSVSWYQQTPGQGLQFLFEYFSETQRNKGNFPGRFSGRQFSNSRSEMNVSTLELGDSALYLCASSPQGSDTEAFFGQGTRLTVV.

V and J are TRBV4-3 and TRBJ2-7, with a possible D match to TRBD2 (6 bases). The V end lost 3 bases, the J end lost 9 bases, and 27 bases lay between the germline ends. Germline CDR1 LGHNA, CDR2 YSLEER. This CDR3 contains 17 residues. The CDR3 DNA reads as TGCGCCAGCAGCCAGGACTATCAATCCGTAGTCGGCGGTATGCAGTACTTC. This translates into CASSQDYQSVVGGMQYF.

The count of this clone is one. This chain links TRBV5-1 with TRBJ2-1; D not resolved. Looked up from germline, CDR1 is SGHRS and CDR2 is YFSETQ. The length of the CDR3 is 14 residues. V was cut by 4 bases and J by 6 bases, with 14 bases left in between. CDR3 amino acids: CASSARVLPNEQFF. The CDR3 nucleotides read TGCGCCAGCAGCGCCCGGGTCCTCCCCAATGAGCAGTTCTTC.

The CDR3 DNA reads TGTGCCAGCAGTGAAAGGGACAGGGGACGCACTGAAGCTTTCTTT. Encoded protein: CASSERDRGRTEAFF. The chain has TRBV2 and TRBJ1-1, with TRBD1 matching over 10 bases. Germline V gene lookup returns CDR1 SNHLY and CDR2 FYNNEI. Unmatched junction bases numbered 4, after V lost 2 bases and J lost 4 bases. This CDR3 comprises 15 residues.

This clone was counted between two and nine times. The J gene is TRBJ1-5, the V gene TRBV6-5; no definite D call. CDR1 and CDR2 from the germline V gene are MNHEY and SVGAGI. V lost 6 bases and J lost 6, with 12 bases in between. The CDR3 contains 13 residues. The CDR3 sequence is CASRSTRGQPQHF. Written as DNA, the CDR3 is TGTGCCAGCAGGTCGACTCGAGGTCAGCCCCAGCATTTT.

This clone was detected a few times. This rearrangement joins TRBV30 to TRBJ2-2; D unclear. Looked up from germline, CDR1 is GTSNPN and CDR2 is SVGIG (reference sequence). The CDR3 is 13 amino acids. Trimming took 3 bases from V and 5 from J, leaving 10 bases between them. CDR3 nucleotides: TGTGCCTGGAGGTCGGACGGAACCGGGGAGCTGTTTTTT. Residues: CAWRSDGTGELFF.

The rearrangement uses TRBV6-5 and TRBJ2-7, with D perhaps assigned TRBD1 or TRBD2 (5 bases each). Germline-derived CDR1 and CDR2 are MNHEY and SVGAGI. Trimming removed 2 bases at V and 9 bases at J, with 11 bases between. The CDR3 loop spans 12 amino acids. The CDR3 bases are TGTGCCAGCAGTTACGGCAGGGAGCGGCAGTACTTC. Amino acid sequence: CASSYGRERQYF.

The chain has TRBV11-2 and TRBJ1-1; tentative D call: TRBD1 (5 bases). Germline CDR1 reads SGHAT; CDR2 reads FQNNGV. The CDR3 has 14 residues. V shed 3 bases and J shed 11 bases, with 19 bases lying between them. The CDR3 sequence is CASSFHSGELAAFF. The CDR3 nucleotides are TGTGCCAGCAGCTTTCATTCGGGGGAGTTAGCGGCTTTCTTT.

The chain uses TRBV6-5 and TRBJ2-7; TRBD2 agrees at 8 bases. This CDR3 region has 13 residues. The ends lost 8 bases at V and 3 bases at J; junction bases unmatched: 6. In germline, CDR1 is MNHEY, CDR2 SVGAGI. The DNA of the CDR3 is TGTGCCAGCCTTAGCACTAGCGGCTACGAGCAGTACTTC. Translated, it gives CASLSTSGYEQYF.